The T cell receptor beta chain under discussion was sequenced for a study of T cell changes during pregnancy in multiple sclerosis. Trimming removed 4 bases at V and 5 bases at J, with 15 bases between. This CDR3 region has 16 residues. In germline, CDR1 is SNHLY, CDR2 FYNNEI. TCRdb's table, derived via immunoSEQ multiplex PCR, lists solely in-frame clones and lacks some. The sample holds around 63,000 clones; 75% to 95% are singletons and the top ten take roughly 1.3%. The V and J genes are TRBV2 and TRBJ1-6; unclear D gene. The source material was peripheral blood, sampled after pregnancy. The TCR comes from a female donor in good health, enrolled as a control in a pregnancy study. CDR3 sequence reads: CASSVRRPENNSPLHF. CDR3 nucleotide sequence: TGTGCCAGCAGTGTACGGCGTCCGGAGAATAATTCACCCCTCCACTTT. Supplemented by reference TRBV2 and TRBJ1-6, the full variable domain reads EPEVTQTPSHQVTQMGQEVILRCVPISNHLYFYWYRQILGQKVEFLVSFYNNEISEKSEIFDDQFSVERPDGSNFTLKIRSTKLEDSAMYFCASSVRRPENNSPLHFGNGTRLTVT.